The T cell receptor beta chain under discussion was sequenced for a study of identical twins. Findings and caveats of the study: Twins' surplus sharing was weaker for beta out-of-frame sequences. There were fewer insertions in abundant cord blood beta clonotypes, but memory repertoires showed no such pattern.

A remark on this clonotype: Its antigen is undetermined.

The CDR3 is made up of 15 amino acids. CDR1 MGHRA and CDR2 YSYEKL come from the germline V gene. Unmatched junction bases numbered 8, after V lost 6 bases and J lost 5 bases. With template switching, a universal primer site was added, and the cDNA carried unique molecular identifiers. TCRdb itself ran the 5' RACE reads through MiXCR, one entry per CDR3 protein. The sample shows about 260,000 distinct CDR3 sequences, around 7% of them seen only once. The same data also went into a second study, on yellow fever vaccine responses in identical twins.

Sequenced material: memory (CD45RO+) T cells sorted from blood. The gene calls are TRBV4-1 and TRBJ1-2; 11 bases agree with TRBD1. The receptor was isolated from a woman under 30 in good health. This chain's CDR3 is CASRPPGQGAYGYTF. CDR3 bases: TGCGCCAGCAGACCCCCCGGACAGGGGGCATATGGCTACACCTTC.